This T cell receptor beta chain came from a study of blood T cell repertoires in COVID-19. TCRdb's table, derived via immunoSEQ multiplex PCR, lists solely in-frame clones and lacks some. The repertoire holds about 130,000 clones, with roughly 77% as singletons. The TCR originated in a woman in her 70s with COVID-19, enrolled during active disease. Sample: peripheral blood.

CDR3: CAWSGGNQETQYF. DNA of the CDR3: TGTGCCTGGAGCGGGGGGAACCAAGAGACCCAGTACTTC. The chain combines TRBV30 with TRBJ2-5; 7 bases map to TRBD2. The CDR3 runs to 13 residues. Germline values: CDR1 GTSNPN, CDR2 SVGIG (reference sequence). V dropped 3 bases and J dropped 0; count of bases not matched to a gene: 1.